This TCR beta chain was identified during a study of cytomegalovirus exposure and HLA in healthy donors. Findings and limits, study-wide: Reported findings show TCR beta sequences accurately forecast HLA-A and HLA-B alleles in most subjects.

This clone turned up a few times. Its antigen remains unknown. Amplification used 60 Vbeta primers and 13 Jbeta primers. Generated by immunoSEQ multiplex PCR, the TCRdb table keeps only in-frame clones and is missing some. The data hold roughly 180,000 clones, with roughly 9.4% observed a single time. This CDR3 has 15 amino acids. With 3 bases clipped from V and 2 bases from J, the junction kept 8 bases outside the gene matches. The germline V gene encodes CDR1 SGHRS and CDR2 YFSETQ. The clonotype comes from a woman aged 25 to 45 in good health and CMV-seropositive. Sequenced material: PBMCs. The J gene is TRBJ2-7, the V gene TRBV5-1; 7 nucleotides agree with TRBD1. The CDR3 nucleotides are TGCGCCAGCAGCTACTCGACAGGGAACACCTACGAGCAGTACTTC. This encodes CASSYSTGNTYEQYF.